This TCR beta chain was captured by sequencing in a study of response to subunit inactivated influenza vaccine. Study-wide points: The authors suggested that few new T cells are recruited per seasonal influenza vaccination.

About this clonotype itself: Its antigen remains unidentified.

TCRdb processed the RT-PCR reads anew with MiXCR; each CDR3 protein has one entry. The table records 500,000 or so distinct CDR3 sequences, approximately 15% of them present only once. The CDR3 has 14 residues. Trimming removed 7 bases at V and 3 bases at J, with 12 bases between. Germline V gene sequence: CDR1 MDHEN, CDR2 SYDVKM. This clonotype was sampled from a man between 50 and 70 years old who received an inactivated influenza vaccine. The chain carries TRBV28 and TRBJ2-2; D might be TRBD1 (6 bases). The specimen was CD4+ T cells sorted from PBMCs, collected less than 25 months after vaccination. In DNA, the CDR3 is TGTGCCAGCAATGGTCCAGGGGACACCGGGGAGCTGTTTTTT. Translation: CASNGPGDTGELFF.